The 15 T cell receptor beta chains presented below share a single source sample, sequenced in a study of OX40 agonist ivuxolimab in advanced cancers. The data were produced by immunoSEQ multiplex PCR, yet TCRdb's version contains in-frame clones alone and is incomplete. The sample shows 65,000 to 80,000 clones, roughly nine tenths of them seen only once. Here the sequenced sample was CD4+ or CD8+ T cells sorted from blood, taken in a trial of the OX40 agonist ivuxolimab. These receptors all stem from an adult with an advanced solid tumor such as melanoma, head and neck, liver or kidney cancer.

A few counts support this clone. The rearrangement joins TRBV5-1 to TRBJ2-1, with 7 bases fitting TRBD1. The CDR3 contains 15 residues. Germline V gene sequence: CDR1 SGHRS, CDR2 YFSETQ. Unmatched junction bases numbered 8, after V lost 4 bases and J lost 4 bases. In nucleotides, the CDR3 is TGCGCCAGCAGCCCGGACAGGCCCTCGTACAATGAGCAGTTCTTC. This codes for CASSPDRPSYNEQFF. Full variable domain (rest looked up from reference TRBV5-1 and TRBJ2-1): KAGVTQTPRYLIKTRGQQVTLSCSPISGHRSVSWYQQTPGQGLQFLFEYFSETQRNKGNFPGRFSGRQFSNSRSEMNVSTLELGDSALYLCASSPDRPSYNEQFFGPGTRLTVL.

The DNA of the CDR3 is TGTGCCACCAGCAGAGATGGTTCTTTTAACACAGATACGCAGTATTTT. It yields the protein CATSRDGSFNTDTQYF. The gene calls are TRBV15 and TRBJ2-3; D unresolved. This CDR3 region has 16 residues. Per the germline V gene, CDR1 is LNHNV and CDR2 is YYDKDF (reference sequence). V was trimmed by 0 bases and J by 2 bases, leaving 12 bases between them.

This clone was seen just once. In DNA form, the CDR3 reads TGTGCCAGCAGGGACTCTCCTAGCTCCTACAATGAGCAGTTCTTC. It translates to CASRDSPSSYNEQFF. The chain joins TRBV6-1 to TRBJ2-1; possible D gene TRBD2, 5 bases. The germline gives CDR1 MNHNS, CDR2 SASEGT. Trimming cost V 6 bases and J 0 bases, with 12 bases left between them. There are 15 residues in the CDR3.

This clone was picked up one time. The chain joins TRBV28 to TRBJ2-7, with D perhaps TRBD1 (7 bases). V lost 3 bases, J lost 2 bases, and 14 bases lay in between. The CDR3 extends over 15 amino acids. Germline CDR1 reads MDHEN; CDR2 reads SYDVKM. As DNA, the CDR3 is TGTGCCAGCAGTTTTGGAGGGGGCGCTACCTACGAGCAGTACTTC. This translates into CASSFGGGATYEQYF.

The CDR3 reads CASSSVRNTEAFF. CDR3 bases: TGTGCCAGCAGCTCCGTGAGGAACACTGAAGCTTTCTTT. This chain connects TRBV5-6 to TRBJ1-1; no definite D call. Trimming removed 3 bases from V and 1 base from J, with 7 bases in between. The germline V gene encodes CDR1 SGHDT and CDR2 YYEEEE. The CDR3 length is 13 residues.

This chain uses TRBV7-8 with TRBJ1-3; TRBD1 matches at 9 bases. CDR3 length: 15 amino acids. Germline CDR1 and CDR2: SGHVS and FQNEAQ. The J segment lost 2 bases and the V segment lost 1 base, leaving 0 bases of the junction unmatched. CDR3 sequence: CASSLGQGAGNTIYF. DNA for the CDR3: TGTGCCAGCAGCTTAGGACAGGGGGCTGGAAACACCATATATTTT.

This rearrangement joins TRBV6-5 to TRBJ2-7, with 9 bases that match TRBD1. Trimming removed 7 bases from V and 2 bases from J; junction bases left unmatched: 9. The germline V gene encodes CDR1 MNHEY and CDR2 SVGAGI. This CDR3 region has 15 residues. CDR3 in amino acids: CASTRLTGGTYEQYF. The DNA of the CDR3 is TGTGCCAGCACCCGCTTGACAGGGGGTACCTACGAGCAGTACTTC.

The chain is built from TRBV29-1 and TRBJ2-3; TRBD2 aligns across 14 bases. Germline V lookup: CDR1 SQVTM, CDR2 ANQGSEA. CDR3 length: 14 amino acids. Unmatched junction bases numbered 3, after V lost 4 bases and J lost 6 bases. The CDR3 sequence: CSVGLAGGWDTQYF. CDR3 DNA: TGCAGCGTTGGACTAGCGGGGGGGTGGGATACGCAGTATTTT.

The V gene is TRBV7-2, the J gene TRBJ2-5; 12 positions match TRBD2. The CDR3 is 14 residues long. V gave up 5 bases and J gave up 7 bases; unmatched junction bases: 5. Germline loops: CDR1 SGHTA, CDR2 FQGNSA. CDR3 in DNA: TGTGCCAGCAGCCCCGGACTAGCGGGGACGACCCAGTACTTC. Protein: CASSPGLAGTTQYF. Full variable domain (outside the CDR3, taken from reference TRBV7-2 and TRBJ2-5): GAGVSQSPSNKVTEKGKDVELRCDPISGHTALYWYRQSLGQGLEFLIYFQGNSAPDKSGLPSDRFSAERTGGSVSTLTIQRTQQEDSAVYLCASSPGLAGTTQYFGPGTRLLVL.

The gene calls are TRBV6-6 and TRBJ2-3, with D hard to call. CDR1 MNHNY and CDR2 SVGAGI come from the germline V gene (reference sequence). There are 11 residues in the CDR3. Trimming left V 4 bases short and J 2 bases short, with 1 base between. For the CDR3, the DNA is TGTGCCAGCAGTTCCACAGATACGCAGTATTTT. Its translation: CASSSTDTQYF.

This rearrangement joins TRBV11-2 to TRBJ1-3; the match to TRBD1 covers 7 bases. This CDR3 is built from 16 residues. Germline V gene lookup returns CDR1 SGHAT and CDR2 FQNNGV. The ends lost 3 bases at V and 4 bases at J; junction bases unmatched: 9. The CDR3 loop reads CASSFLEGGSGNTIYF. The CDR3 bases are TGTGCCAGCAGCTTCCTTGAAGGGGGCAGCGGAAACACCATATATTTT.

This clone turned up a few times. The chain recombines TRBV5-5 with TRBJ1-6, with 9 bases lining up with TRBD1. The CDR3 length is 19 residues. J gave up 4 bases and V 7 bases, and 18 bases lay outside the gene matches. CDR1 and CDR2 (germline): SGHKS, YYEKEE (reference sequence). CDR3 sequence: CASAFSGTGPKRYNSPLHF. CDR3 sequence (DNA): TGTGCCAGCGCTTTTTCGGGGACAGGGCCTAAGAGGTATAATTCACCCCTCCACTTT. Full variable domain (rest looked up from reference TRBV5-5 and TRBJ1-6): DAGVTQSPTHLIKTRGQQVTLRCSPISGHKSVSWYQQVLGQGPQFIFQYYEKEERGRGNFPDRFSARQFPNYSSELNVNALLLGDSALYLCASAFSGTGPKRYNSPLHFGNGTRLTVT.

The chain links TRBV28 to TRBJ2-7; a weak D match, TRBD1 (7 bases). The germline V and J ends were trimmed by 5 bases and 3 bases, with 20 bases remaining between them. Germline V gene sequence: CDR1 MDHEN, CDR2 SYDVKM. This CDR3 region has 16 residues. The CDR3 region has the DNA TGTGCCAGCAGTCTCCCCCGACTTCAGGGGGGCTACGAGCAGTACTTC. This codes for CASSLPRLQGGYEQYF.

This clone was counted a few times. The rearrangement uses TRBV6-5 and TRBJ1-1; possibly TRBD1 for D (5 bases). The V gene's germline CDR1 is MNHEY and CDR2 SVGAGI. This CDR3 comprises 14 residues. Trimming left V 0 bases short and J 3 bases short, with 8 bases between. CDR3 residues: CASSYSVGDTEAFF. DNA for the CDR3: TGTGCCAGCAGTTACTCGGTGGGGGACACTGAAGCTTTCTTT.

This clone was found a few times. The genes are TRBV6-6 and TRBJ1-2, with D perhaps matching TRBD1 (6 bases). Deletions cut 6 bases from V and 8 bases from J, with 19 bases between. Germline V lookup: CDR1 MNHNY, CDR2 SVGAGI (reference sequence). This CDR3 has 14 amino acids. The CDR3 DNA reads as TGTGCCAGCAGCCCGCGCAGGGGTTCGGAAGGCTACACCTTC. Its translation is CASSPRRGSEGYTF.